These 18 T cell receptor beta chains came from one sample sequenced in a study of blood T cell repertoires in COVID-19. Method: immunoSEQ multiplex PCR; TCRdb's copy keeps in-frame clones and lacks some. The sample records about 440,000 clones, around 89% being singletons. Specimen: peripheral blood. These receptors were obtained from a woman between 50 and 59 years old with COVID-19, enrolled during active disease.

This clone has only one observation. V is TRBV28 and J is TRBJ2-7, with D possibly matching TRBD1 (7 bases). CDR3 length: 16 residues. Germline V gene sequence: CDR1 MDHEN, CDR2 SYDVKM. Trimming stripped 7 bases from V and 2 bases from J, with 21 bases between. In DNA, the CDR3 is TGTGCCAGCACCGTGGGGGGACAGTTTCTCCCCTACGAGCAGTACTTC. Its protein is CASTVGGQFLPYEQYF.

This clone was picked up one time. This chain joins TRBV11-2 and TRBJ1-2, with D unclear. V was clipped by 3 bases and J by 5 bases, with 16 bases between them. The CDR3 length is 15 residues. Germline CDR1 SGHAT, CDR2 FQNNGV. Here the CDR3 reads CASSFSRGEEYGYTF. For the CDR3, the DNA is TGTGCCAGCAGCTTCTCCCGGGGAGAGGAATATGGCTACACCTTC.

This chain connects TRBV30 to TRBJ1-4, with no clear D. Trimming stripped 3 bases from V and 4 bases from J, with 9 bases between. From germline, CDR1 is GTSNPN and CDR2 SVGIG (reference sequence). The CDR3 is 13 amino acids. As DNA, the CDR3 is TGTGCCTGGAGAGACACCAATAATGAAAAACTGTTTTTT. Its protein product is CAWRDTNNEKLFF.

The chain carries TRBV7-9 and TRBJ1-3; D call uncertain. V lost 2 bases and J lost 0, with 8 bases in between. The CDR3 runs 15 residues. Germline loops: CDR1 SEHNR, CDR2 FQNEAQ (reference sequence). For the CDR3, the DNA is TGTGCCAGCAGCTTAATGGGGAGCTCTGGAAACACCATATATTTT. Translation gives CASSLMGSSGNTIYF.

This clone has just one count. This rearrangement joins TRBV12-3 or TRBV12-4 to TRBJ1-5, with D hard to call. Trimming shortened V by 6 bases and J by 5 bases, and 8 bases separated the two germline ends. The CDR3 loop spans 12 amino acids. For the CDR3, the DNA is TGTGCCAGCAGATTCGGGGATCAGCCCCAGCATTTT. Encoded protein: CASRFGDQPQHF.

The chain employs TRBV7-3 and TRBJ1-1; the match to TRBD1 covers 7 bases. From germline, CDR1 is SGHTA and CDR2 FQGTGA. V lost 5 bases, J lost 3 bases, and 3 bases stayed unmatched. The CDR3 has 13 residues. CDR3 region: CASSRDSYTEAFF. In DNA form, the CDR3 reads TGTGCCAGCAGCCGGGACAGTTACACTGAAGCTTTCTTT.

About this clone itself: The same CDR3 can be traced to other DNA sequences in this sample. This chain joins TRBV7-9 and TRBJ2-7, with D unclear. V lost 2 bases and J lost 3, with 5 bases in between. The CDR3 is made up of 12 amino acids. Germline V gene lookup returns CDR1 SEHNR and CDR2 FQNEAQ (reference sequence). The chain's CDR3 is CASSLTGYEQYF. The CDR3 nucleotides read TGTGCCAGCAGCTTAACCGGCTACGAGCAGTACTTC.

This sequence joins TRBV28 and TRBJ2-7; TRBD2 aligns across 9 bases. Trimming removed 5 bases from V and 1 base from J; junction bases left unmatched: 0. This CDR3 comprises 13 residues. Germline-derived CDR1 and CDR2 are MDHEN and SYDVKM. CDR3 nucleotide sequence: TGTGCCAGCAGTGCGGGGGGGTCCTACGAGCAGTACTTC. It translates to CASSAGGSYEQYF.

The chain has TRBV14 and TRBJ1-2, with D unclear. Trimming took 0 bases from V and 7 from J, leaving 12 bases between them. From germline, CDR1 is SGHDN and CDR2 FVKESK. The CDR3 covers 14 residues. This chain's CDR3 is CASSQEAHSGGYTF. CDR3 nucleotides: TGTGCCAGCAGCCAAGAAGCCCACTCAGGTGGCTACACCTTC.

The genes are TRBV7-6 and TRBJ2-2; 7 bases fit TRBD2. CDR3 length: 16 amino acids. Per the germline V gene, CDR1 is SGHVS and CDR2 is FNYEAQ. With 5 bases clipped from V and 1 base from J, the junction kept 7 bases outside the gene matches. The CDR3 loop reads CASSPAGAGNTGELFF. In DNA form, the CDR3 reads TGTGCCAGCAGCCCCGCGGGAGCAGGGAACACCGGGGAGCTGTTTTTT.

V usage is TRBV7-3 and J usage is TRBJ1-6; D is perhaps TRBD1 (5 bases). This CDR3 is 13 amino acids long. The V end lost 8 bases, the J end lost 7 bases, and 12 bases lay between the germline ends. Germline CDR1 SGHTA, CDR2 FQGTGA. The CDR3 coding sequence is TGTGCCAGCGGAGAGACAGTGAATTCACCCCTCCACTTT. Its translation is CASGETVNSPLHF.

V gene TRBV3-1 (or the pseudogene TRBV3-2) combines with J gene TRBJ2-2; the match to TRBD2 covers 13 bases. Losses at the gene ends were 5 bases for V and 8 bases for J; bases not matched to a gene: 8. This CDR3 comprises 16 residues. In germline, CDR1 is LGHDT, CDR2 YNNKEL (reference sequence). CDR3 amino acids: CASSFGLAGEGGELFF. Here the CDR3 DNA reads TGTGCCAGCAGCTTCGGACTAGCGGGGGAAGGAGGGGAGCTGTTTTTT.

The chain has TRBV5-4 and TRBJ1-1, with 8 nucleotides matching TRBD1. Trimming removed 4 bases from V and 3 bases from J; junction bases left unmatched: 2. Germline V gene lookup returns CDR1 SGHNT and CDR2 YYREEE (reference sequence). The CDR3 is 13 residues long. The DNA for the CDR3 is TGTGCCAGCAGCCAGACAGGGGACACTGAAGCTTTCTTT. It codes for CASSQTGDTEAFF.

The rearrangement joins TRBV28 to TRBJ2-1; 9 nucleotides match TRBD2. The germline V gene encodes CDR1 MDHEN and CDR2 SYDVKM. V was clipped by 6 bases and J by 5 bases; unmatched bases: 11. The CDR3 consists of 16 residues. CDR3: CASSTITGTSNNEQFF. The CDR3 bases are TGTGCCAGCAGCACTATTACCGGGACTAGCAACAATGAGCAGTTCTTC.

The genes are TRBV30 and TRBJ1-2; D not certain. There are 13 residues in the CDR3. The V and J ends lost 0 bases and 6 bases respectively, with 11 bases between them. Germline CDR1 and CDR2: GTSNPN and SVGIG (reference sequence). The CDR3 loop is CAWSVHRGDGYTF. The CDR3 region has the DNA TGTGCCTGGAGTGTACACCGGGGAGATGGCTACACCTTC.

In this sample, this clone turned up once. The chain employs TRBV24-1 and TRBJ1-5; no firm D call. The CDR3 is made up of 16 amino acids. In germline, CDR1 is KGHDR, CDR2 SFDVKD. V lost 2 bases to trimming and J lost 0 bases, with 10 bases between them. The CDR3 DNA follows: TGTGCCACCAGTGATTCTCTCAGGAATAGCAATCAGCCCCAGCATTTT. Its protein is CATSDSLRNSNQPQHF.

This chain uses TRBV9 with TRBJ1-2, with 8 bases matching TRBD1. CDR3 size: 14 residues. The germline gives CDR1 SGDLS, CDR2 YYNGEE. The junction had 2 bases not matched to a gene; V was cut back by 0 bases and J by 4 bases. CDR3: CASSVGQGTYGYTF. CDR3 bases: TGTGCCAGCAGCGTAGGACAGGGGACCTATGGCTACACCTTC.

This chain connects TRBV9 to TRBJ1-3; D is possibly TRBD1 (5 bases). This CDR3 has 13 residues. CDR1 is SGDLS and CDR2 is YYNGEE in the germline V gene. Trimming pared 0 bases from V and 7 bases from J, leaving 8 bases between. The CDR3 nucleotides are TGTGCCAGCAGCGTAGGGGGGAGGAACACCATATATTTT. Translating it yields CASSVGGRNTIYF.